This T cell receptor (beta chain) appears in the sequencing data of a study of a mutant IDH1 vaccine in newly diagnosed glioma. About the research overall: First vaccine doses came 4-6 weeks after radiotherapy alone, or with temozolomide cycles. The therapy given earlier, which was standard therapy, consisted of radiotherapy, temozolomide, or both, and most of the patients received both. Notes on the study in general: Researchers report vaccine-induced immune responses in 93.3% of patients.

Looked up from germline, CDR1 is WNHNN and CDR2 is SYGVQD (reference sequence). Trimming left V 5 bases short and J 5 bases short, with 9 bases between. CDR3 length equals 13 residues. This clone was counted only a few times. Antigen: not known. Noted time point: week 47, end of study. The study gave 300 ug of mutant IDH1 20-mer peptide per vaccine dose, with topical imiquimod. Eight vaccinations were given in weeks 1, 3, 5, 7, 11, 15, 19 and 23. The data were produced by immunoSEQ multiplex PCR, yet TCRdb's version contains in-frame clones alone and is incomplete. In the table there are about 94,000 clones, around nine tenths of which are singletons.

Sample: PBMCs, taken from a glioma patient whose treatment included an IDH1 peptide vaccine. The chain uses TRBV10-1 and TRBJ2-2; D is unclear. The sequence derives from a woman in her 50s with glioma. The CDR3 spells CASSSGWTGELFF. The CDR3 nucleotides are TGCGCCAGCAGTTCCGGGTGGACCGGGGAGCTGTTTTTT.